This T cell receptor (beta chain) was captured in a study of blood T cell repertoires in COVID-19. Clones were read by immunoSEQ multiplex PCR, and TCRdb kept only the in-frame ones, dropping some. The repertoire holds approximately 81,000 clones, with about 89% as singletons. Categorization into cohorts depended on clinical history that participants reported. The CDR3 totals 16 residues. V lost 3 bases to trimming and J lost 3 bases, with 16 bases between them. The germline V gene has CDR1 SNHLY and CDR2 FYNNEI. The sequenced sample was PBMCs or T cells enriched from blood (not recorded which). The sequence was collected from a woman aged 45 to 65 with acute COVID-19. The chain uses TRBV2 and TRBJ2-3, with D tentatively TRBD1 (7 bases). The CDR3 spells CASSEVAGGGTDTQYF. CDR3 nucleotides: TGTGCCAGCAGTGAGGTGGCAGGGGGAGGAACAGATACGCAGTATTTT.